This T cell receptor beta chain is drawn from a study of human T cells and chemical hapten exposure (dated by TCRdb to the early 2020s). Looking at the study overall: For sensitization, 2% DPC in acetone was applied to an approximately 2 cm by approximately 2 cm area of upper inner arm skin. For TCR sequencing, blood came from 25 to 35 alopecia patients at anywhere from one to four time points (pre-sensitization, 2, 6 and 24 weeks). Patch testing was done on the upper back using Finn chambers containing 0.01% DPC, and results were scored after 6 days according to International Contact Dermatitis Research Group standards. Libraries were combined into a pool for sequencing, and differences in TCR yield between samples came mainly from small differences in library volumes within the pool. Blood samples were taken from patients before sensitization (week 0) and then at 2, 6 and about 24 weeks after DPC sensitization. Weekly therapeutic DPC doses were additionally applied to the scalp of patients throughout the roughly 23-week study period. This study followed changes in the peripheral blood TCR repertoire in vivo during primary and secondary sensitization of alopecia patients to the hapten diphenylcyclopropenone (DPC). The patient cohort, mostly female, included alopecia areata with under or over 50% scalp involvement, alopecia totalis and alopecia universalis. The research as a whole found: Because all patients had alopecia, a presumed autoimmune disease, the immune response of the patients might differ from that of healthy individuals. Expanded TCRs formed significantly more large CDR3 similarity clusters than pre-sensitization or healthy control sets, consistent with antigen-driven responses. Repeated subsampling changed both the strength of the expansion versus patch-test correlation and the threshold at which the correlation became significant. The number of PT1 expanded TCRs positively correlated with patch test score, significant at thresholds 8, 16 and 32 but not 4. DPC sensitization did not change the number of TCRs with a frequency above 1 in 1000, and there was no evidence of changes in global repertoire structure.

In light of the paper, this sample's time point label describes: patch test 1, 2 weeks after DPC sensitization. The meaning of the sample's treatment or condition label: therapeutic diphenylcyclopropenone sensitization with weekly scalp DPC. At each patch-test visit, blood was drawn before the patch test was applied. Patients were eligible if aged 18 to 70, diagnosed with alopecia and judged suitable for DPC therapy, and pregnant patients were excluded. Total RNA was extracted from unfractionated whole blood collected in Tempus Blood RNA tubes. Between the V and J ends, shortened by 3 bases and 1 base respectively, the junction contains 10 bases. From the cysteine up to the phenylalanine, the CDR3 has a length of 14 residues. Solely the CDR3 DNA is kept, with 42 bases framed from the first base. CDR1 DFQATT and CDR2 SNEGSKA are derived from the germline V gene (reference sequence). Receptor libraries were prepared by RACE. TCRdb records NextSeq 500 as the sequencer. During library preparation, unique molecular identifiers were attached to individual cDNA molecules so that TCRs could be counted in a quantitative, reproducible way. From each blood RNA sample, both TCR alpha and TCR beta chains were sequenced. The original methods were these. A median of approximately 96,000 TCRs per sample was observed, with a range of roughly 23,224 to 700,000. The Decombinator software suite was used to annotate V, J and CDR3 in the TCR reads. For the PS versus PT1 abundance plots, all samples were subsampled to the same number of TCRs (28,000). TCRs were defined as expanded if absent before sensitization and observed at least eight times at the 2-week time point. TCRdb took the public reads, trimmed them with fastp at Q25, ran MiXCR for clone calling and kept in-frame beta chains. Each CDR3 protein gets just one entry, which takes the most common genes and DNA from the rows behind it. The V and J calls reflect TCRdb's pipeline rather than the authors' work. The sample table shows around 120,000 distinct CDR3 sequences, and approximately 14% are seen once. The ten largest make up approximately 0.89% of the sample.

About this clonotype: Its target antigen remains unknown. No much larger clone exists at a distance of one base, and base qualities are not known.

The chain employs TRBV20-1 and TRBJ1-5, with the D gene too uncertain to name. This sequence originates from a man aged 18 to 29 with alopecia areata. Some clones in this sample may be carry-over from other donors' samples. This material consisted of whole blood, taken in connection with sensitization to the hapten diphenylcyclopropenone (DPC). The CDR3 protein sequence reads: CSASLGLSNQPQHF. The bases are TGCAGTGCTAGTCTGGGTCTCAGCAATCAGCCCCAGCATTTT.